Following are 27 T cell receptor beta chains from one sample sequenced in a study of blood T cell repertoires in COVID-19. The table came from immunoSEQ multiplex PCR; TCRdb's copy has only in-frame clones and leaves some out. The sample consists of about 90,000 clones, approximately 90% of them appearing once. Source material: peripheral blood. These receptors were obtained from a man aged 45-60 years with acute or convalescent COVID-19.

V and J are TRBV5-6 and TRBJ2-1; 7 positions agree with TRBD2. V lost 4 bases, J lost 2 bases, and 9 bases stayed unmatched. This CDR3 spans 16 amino acids. Germline V gives CDR1 SGHDT, CDR2 YYEEEE. The CDR3 nucleotides read TGTGCCAGCAGCGTACCTAGCGGTGGGGCCTACAATGAGCAGTTCTTC. It is translated as CASSVPSGGAYNEQFF.

J is TRBJ2-3 and V is TRBV24-1, with a tentative D call TRBD2 (6 bases). Trimming shortened V by 5 bases and J by 8 bases, and 13 bases separated the two germline ends. The CDR3 runs to 13 residues. Germline values: CDR1 KGHDR, CDR2 SFDVKD. The CDR3 coding sequence is TGTGCCACCAGTGTTAGCGGAGATGGTACGCAGTATTTT. Protein: CATSVSGDGTQYF.

The gene calls are TRBV4-1 and TRBJ2-7; 8 nucleotides align to TRBD1. V trimming: 4 bases; J trimming: 0 bases; junction bases outside the gene matches: 8. The CDR3 totals 16 residues. CDR1 and CDR2 from the germline V gene are MGHRA and YSYEKL. The CDR3 loop is CASSRNRDRSSYEQYF. The CDR3 nucleotides are TGCGCCAGCAGCCGTAACCGGGACAGGAGCTCCTACGAGCAGTACTTC.

V is TRBV6-6 and J is TRBJ1-2, with a possible D match to TRBD1 (6 bases). The ends were cut back, 5 bases at V and 8 bases at J, with 15 bases in the middle. This CDR3 has 13 amino acids. Germline V CDR1 and CDR2: MNHNY, SVGAGI (reference sequence). The chain's CDR3 is CASSQDRDGGYTF. CDR3 DNA: TGTGCCAGCAGTCAGGACAGAGATGGGGGCTACACCTTC.

The chain joins TRBV4-1 to TRBJ2-7; D is perhaps TRBD2 (6 bases). This CDR3 contains 16 residues. The germline V gene has CDR1 MGHRA and CDR2 YSYEKL. The V end was cut by 0 bases, the J end by 0 bases, with 12 bases between. This CDR3 reads CASSQEGGRPSYEQYF. Written as DNA, the CDR3 is TGCGCCAGCAGCCAAGAGGGAGGCAGGCCCTCCTACGAGCAGTACTTC.

The chain links TRBV19 to TRBJ2-7; possible D gene TRBD2, 6 bases. Germline CDR1 LNHDA, CDR2 SQIVND (reference sequence). V gave up 2 bases and J gave up 2 bases, with 16 bases separating them. The CDR3 has 16 amino acids. The CDR3 reads CASSITGGSSPYEQYF. The CDR3 nucleotides read TGTGCCAGTAGTATAACTGGAGGGAGCTCCCCCTACGAGCAGTACTTC.

This clone occurred many times. The V and J genes are TRBV15 and TRBJ1-4; D is undetermined. Germline CDR1 reads LNHNV; CDR2 reads YYDKDF (reference sequence). The CDR3 has 17 amino acids. Trimming removed 3 bases from V and 3 bases from J, with 17 bases in between. The CDR3, as DNA: TGTGCCACCAGCAGCAAGTCCCCGACGGGTTCTAATGAAAAACTGTTTTTT. This encodes CATSSKSPTGSNEKLFF.

V and J are TRBV6-5 and TRBJ1-2; D is unresolved. V was pared by 5 bases and J by 7 bases, with 20 bases between. Germline V gene lookup returns CDR1 MNHEY and CDR2 SVGAGI. This CDR3 contains 15 residues. The CDR3 DNA sequence: TGTGCCAGCAGTCCCCGGGTAGGCCTTTTAGGTGGCTACACCTTC. This gives the protein CASSPRVGLLGGYTF.

This sequence joins TRBV4-2 and TRBJ1-2, with 9 bases that match TRBD1. With 0 bases clipped from V and 1 base from J, the junction kept 9 bases outside the gene matches. The length of the CDR3 is 18 residues. Germline loops: CDR1 LGHNA, CDR2 YNFKEQ. In nucleotides, the CDR3 is TGTGCCAGCAGCCAAGAAGATGCGGGACAGGGACATAACTATGGCTACACCTTC. Its protein product is CASSQEDAGQGHNYGYTF.

J is TRBJ1-1 and V is TRBV24-1; the D gene is possibly TRBD1 (5 bases). The CDR3 consists of 14 residues. V was clipped by 4 bases and J by 1 base, with 9 bases between them. Germline-derived CDR1 and CDR2 are KGHDR and SFDVKD. CDR3 amino acids: CATSEVRENTEAFF. As DNA, the CDR3 is TGTGCCACCAGTGAGGTCAGGGAGAACACTGAAGCTTTCTTT.

This clone was seen a single time. The chain links TRBV19 to TRBJ1-2; D not certain. CDR3 length: 13 amino acids. Germline V gene lookup returns CDR1 LNHDA and CDR2 SQIVND (reference sequence). V lost 4 bases and J lost 2, with 8 bases in between. This CDR3 is CASSKGGNYGYTF. In DNA, the CDR3 is TGTGCCAGTAGTAAGGGCGGGAACTATGGCTACACCTTC.

The rearrangement links TRBV28 to TRBJ2-7, with 9 bases aligning to TRBD1. The CDR3 is 16 residues long. The junction had 11 bases not matched to a gene; V was cut back by 4 bases and J by 4 bases. Germline V gene sequence: CDR1 MDHEN, CDR2 SYDVKM. The CDR3 DNA sequence: TGTGCCAGCAGTTACTACCTGTGGACAGGGGATTACGAGCAGTACTTC. Translating gives CASSYYLWTGDYEQYF.

The chain recombines TRBV7-2 with TRBJ2-6; D gene unclear. The CDR3 runs 14 residues. V was shortened by 10 bases and J by 4 bases, with 14 bases between the two germline ends. Germline V gene sequence: CDR1 SGHTA, CDR2 FQGNSA. DNA for the CDR3: TGTGCCACAAGTGGCGGCCCCGGGGCCAACGTCCTGACTTTC. Translated: CATSGGPGANVLTF.

In this sample, this clone turned up once. This chain uses TRBV5-8 with TRBJ2-1, with TRBD2 as a possible D gene (6 bases). Trimming stripped 5 bases from V and 1 base from J, with 22 bases between. CDR3 length: 18 residues. Germline values: CDR1 SGHTS, CDR2 YDEGEE. CDR3 sequence reads: CASRVWGVGRSSYNEQFF. CDR3 nucleotides: TGTGCCAGCAGGGTTTGGGGCGTCGGGAGAAGTTCCTACAATGAGCAGTTCTTC. Using reference TRBV5-8 and TRBJ2-1 for the parts outside the CDR3, the full variable domain is EAGVTQSPTHLIKTRGQQATLRCSPISGHTSVYWYQQALGLGLQFLLWYDEGEERNRGNFPPRFSGRQFPNYSSELNVNALELEDSALYLCASRVWGVGRSSYNEQFFGPGTRLTVL.

The rearrangement links TRBV10-3 to TRBJ2-1; 10 nucleotides match TRBD2. Unmatched junction bases numbered 4, after V lost 7 bases and J lost 10 bases. This CDR3 contains 12 residues. CDR1 is ENHRY and CDR2 is SYGVKD in the germline V gene. The CDR3 here is CAITSGSLEQFF. The CDR3 DNA reads as TGTGCCATCACTAGCGGGAGCCTAGAGCAGTTCTTC.

Written as DNA, the CDR3 is TGTGCCAGCTCCCGCAGCGATACCTATGGCTACACCTTC. This sequence encodes CASSRSDTYGYTF. V and J are TRBV18 and TRBJ1-2; D not certain. V was pared by 6 bases and J by 4 bases, with 12 bases between. The CDR3 consists of 13 residues. Germline V CDR1 and CDR2: KGHSH, LQKENI. The full variable domain, with the rest looked up from reference TRBV18 and TRBJ1-2, is NAGVMQNPRHLVRRRGQEARLRCSPMKGHSHVYWYRQLPEEGLKFMVYLQKENIIDESGMPKERFSAEFPKEGPSILRIQQVVRGDSAAYFCASSRSDTYGYTFGSGTRLTVV.

This sequence joins TRBV5-1 and TRBJ2-7; D is perhaps TRBD2 (6 bases). This CDR3 comprises 16 residues. Germline CDR1 reads SGHRS; CDR2 reads YFSETQ. The germline V and J ends were trimmed by 3 bases and 1 base, with 17 bases remaining between them. In DNA form, the CDR3 reads TGCGCCAGCAGCTCCCGGACTACTTCAGAGTCCTACGAGCAGTACTTC. The encoded protein is CASSSRTTSESYEQYF.

This clone was observed once. This chain links TRBV29-1 with TRBJ2-2; 7 bases map to TRBD1. In germline, CDR1 is SQVTM, CDR2 ANQGSEA. The CDR3 spans 13 residues. With V trimmed by 7 bases and J by 6 bases, 8 bases remained unmatched. The CDR3 nucleotides are TGCAGCGCCGACCCGACAGGGTCCGGGGAGCTGTTTTTT. Its protein product is CSADPTGSGELFF.

The chain links TRBV4-1 to TRBJ1-2; D gene ambiguous. The CDR3 loop spans 14 amino acids. CDR1 and CDR2 from the germline V gene are MGHRA and YSYEKL. V gave up 0 bases and J gave up 0 bases, with 5 bases separating them. The CDR3 is CASSQEPANYGYTF. As DNA, the CDR3 is TGCGCCAGCAGCCAAGAACCAGCTAACTATGGCTACACCTTC.

V is TRBV19 and J is TRBJ2-7, with 8 bases matching TRBD2. Germline loops: CDR1 LNHDA, CDR2 SQIVND (reference sequence). V lost 1 base, J lost 2 bases, and 13 bases stayed unmatched. CDR3 length equals 18 residues. The CDR3 loop is CASSIGAGAGLAPYEQYF. CDR3 bases: TGTGCCAGTAGTATAGGGGCTGGAGCTGGACTAGCACCCTACGAGCAGTACTTC.

The chain is built from TRBV3-1 (or the pseudogene TRBV3-2) and TRBJ2-1, with TRBD2 identical over 8 bases. CDR3 length equals 19 residues. From germline, CDR1 is LGHDT and CDR2 YNNKEL (reference sequence). V trimming: 4 bases; J trimming: 6 bases; junction bases outside the gene matches: 20. CDR3 sequence: CASSLKSHLAGTKANEQFF. The CDR3 region has the DNA TGTGCCAGCAGCCTCAAGAGCCATTTAGCGGGAACCAAGGCCAATGAGCAGTTCTTC.

The chain is built from TRBV18 and TRBJ1-1, with 8 bases identical to TRBD1. V lost 5 bases and J lost 4; bases outside the gene matches: 6. Germline lookup yields CDR1 KGHSH and CDR2 LQKENI. The CDR3 is 14 amino acids. The CDR3 region has the DNA TGTGCCAGCTCAACGGACAGGGTGAGCACTGAAGCTTTCTTT. Amino acids: CASSTDRVSTEAFF.

This clone showed up just a few times. The genes are TRBV11-3 and TRBJ2-5, with 15 bases that match TRBD2. Germline V lookup: CDR1 SGHNT, CDR2 YENEEA. CDR3 length equals 16 residues. J was trimmed by 2 bases and V by 5 bases; bases with no gene match: 3. The CDR3 sequence: CASSRGTSGRQETQYF. CDR3 DNA sequence: TGTGCCAGCAGCAGGGGGACTAGCGGGAGGCAAGAGACCCAGTACTTC.

This rearrangement joins TRBV7-2 to TRBJ2-7, with 11 positions matching TRBD2. Germline loops: CDR1 SGHTA, CDR2 FQGNSA. V gave up 4 bases and J gave up 3 bases; unmatched junction bases: 14. The CDR3 is 18 residues long. The CDR3 sequence is CASSSRWLAGGLGYEQYF. The DNA of the CDR3 is TGTGCCAGCAGCTCCCGATGGTTAGCGGGAGGGCTGGGCTACGAGCAGTACTTC. Full variable domain (rest looked up from reference TRBV7-2 and TRBJ2-7): GAGVSQSPSNKVTEKGKDVELRCDPISGHTALYWYRQSLGQGLEFLIYFQGNSAPDKSGLPSDRFSAERTGGSVSTLTIQRTQQEDSAVYLCASSSRWLAGGLGYEQYFGPGTRLTVT.

This rearrangement joins TRBV6-2 or TRBV6-3 to TRBJ2-7; 10 nucleotides agree with TRBD2. The CDR3 is 14 amino acids. V shed 6 bases, J shed 2 bases, and the junction held 4 bases outside the gene matches. CDR1 and CDR2 (germline): MNHEY, SVGEGT. The CDR3 loop is CASSSLAGAYEQYF. CDR3 sequence (DNA): TGTGCCAGCAGCTCCCTAGCGGGGGCCTACGAGCAGTACTTC.

The chain recombines TRBV4-3 with TRBJ1-3; 7 bases align to TRBD1. CDR1 is LGHNA and CDR2 is YSLEER in the germline V gene. This CDR3 is 17 amino acids long. V shed 0 bases and J 0 bases; nucleotides not matched to a gene: 5. CDR3 sequence reads: CASSQDFDRASGNTIYF. In DNA, the CDR3 is TGCGCCAGCAGCCAAGATTTTGACAGGGCCTCTGGAAACACCATATATTTT.

The chain recombines TRBV7-8 with TRBJ2-3; TRBD2 aligns across 10 bases. This CDR3 contains 18 residues. Germline CDR1 is SGHVS and CDR2 is FQNEAQ. Germline trimming cut 2 bases from V and 2 bases from J; bases unmatched to any gene: 10. For the CDR3, the DNA is TGTGCCAGCAGCTTAAGGGCTAGCGGGAGTCTTAACACAGATACGCAGTATTTT. Residues: CASSLRASGSLNTDTQYF. The variable domain in full, completed from reference TRBV7-8 and TRBJ2-3, reads GAGVSQSPRYKVAKRGQDVALRCDPISGHVSLFWYQQALGQGPEFLTYFQNEAQLDKSGLPSDRFFAERPEGSVSTLKIQRTQQEDSAVYLCASSLRASGSLNTDTQYFGPGTRLTVL.